This T cell receptor (beta chain) is from a study of shared clonotypes between healthy human individuals. Study in general: The study used three CD4 naive, three CD4 memory, two CD8 naive and one CD8 memory plate per donor. General observations from the study: An anticipated effect of sequencing depth on clonotype sharing among donors was recognized. Generation probability values for non-shared clonotypes were lower than those for clonotypes shared by all four donors.

Naive CD8 cells were CD45RO-negative, positively selected for CCR7, excluding terminally differentiated effector memory CD45RA+ cells. With regard to this clone: The antigen remains unidentified.

Assay: immunoSEQ multiplex PCR; the TCRdb copy retains only in-frame clones and omits some. This sample has hundreds of thousands of clones, with 96% found just once. V gave up 7 bases and J gave up 1 base, with 4 bases separating them. This CDR3 spans 11 amino acids. Germline assignment: CDR1 SNHLY and CDR2 FYNNEI. The chain uses TRBV2 and TRBJ1-1; D is unclear. Sequenced: naive CD8+ T cells sorted from blood. The sequence was collected from a woman younger than 45 in good health. The CDR3 here is CASIENTEAFF. The CDR3 nucleotides read TGTGCCAGCATAGAGAACACTGAAGCTTTCTTT.